The present T cell receptor beta chain was sequenced within a study of cytomegalovirus exposure and HLA in healthy donors. Study-wide results and limits: There were reportedly fewer N-insertions in an Asian-associated ancestry cluster than the approximately 670-donor mean, in a later analysis. After further analysis at a later stage, 16,951 TCR beta sequences were associated with HLA alleles at 0.05 false discovery rate. TCR beta V segments were, for the most part, productive about 87% or about 30% of the time in an earlier analysis.

60 Vbeta and 13 Jbeta primers were used in PCR. The repertoire was sequenced with immunoSEQ multiplex PCR; TCRdb's copy has only in-frame clones and lacks some. Here the sample spans 95,000 to 150,000 clones, about 80% being singletons. This clone was counted only a few times. Its antigen is undetermined. Sampled while nominally healthy, donors likely had unrecorded immune exposures. There are 14 residues in the CDR3. Germline CDR1 reads SGDLS; CDR2 reads YYNGEE. Germline trimming cut 4 bases from V and 2 bases from J; bases unmatched to any gene: 4. The sequence was obtained from a woman between 50 and 59 years old in good health and CMV-seropositive. Specimen: PBMCs. This chain connects TRBV9 to TRBJ1-2, with 8 bases matching TRBD1. CDR3 protein: CASSSRGLNYGYTF. The CDR3 nucleotides are TGTGCCAGCAGCTCCAGGGGGCTAAACTATGGCTACACCTTC.